Each of the 24 T cell receptor beta chains below was sequenced from the same sample in a study of CD8 T cells in ankylosing spondylitis. Via MiXCR, TCRdb re-called the 5' RACE reads, giving one row per CDR3 protein. The sample lists about 250,000 distinct CDR3 sequences, around 8% seen once, with more than 4.5% in the top ten. The sample comprised blood, either unsorted or a sorted T cell fraction (not recorded which). These receptors all come from a female donor with ankylosing spondylitis or in good health (not recorded which).

The rearrangement joins TRBV5-5 to TRBJ2-5; no firm D call. V lost 1 base and J lost 5, with 9 bases in between. This CDR3 is built from 13 residues. Germline lookup yields CDR1 SGHKS and CDR2 YYEKEE (reference sequence). The CDR3: CASSLWGGETQYF. The DNA of the CDR3 is TGTGCCAGCAGCTTGTGGGGTGGGGAGACCCAGTACTTC.

This clonotype was recorded a few times. This sequence joins TRBV20-1 and TRBJ1-6; TRBD1 might be the D (6 bases). This CDR3 is 16 amino acids long. V was shortened by 0 bases and J by 5 bases, with 14 bases between the two germline ends. In germline, CDR1 is DFQATT, CDR2 SNEGSKA (reference sequence). In nucleotides, the CDR3 is TGCAGTGCTAGAGACTCAGAGGGGGGAAATAATTCACCCCTCCACTTT. It specifies CSARDSEGGNNSPLHF.

This clonotype has ten or more counts. The J gene is TRBJ2-2, the V gene TRBV29-1, with 12 bases that match TRBD2. The CDR3 is 13 amino acids. J was trimmed by 7 bases and V by 5 bases; bases with no gene match: 2. Germline loops: CDR1 SQVTM, CDR2 ANQGSEA. The CDR3 sequence: CSVRLAGDGELFF. The DNA for the CDR3 is TGCAGCGTTCGACTAGCGGGAGACGGGGAGCTGTTTTTT.

This clonotype has a count of ten or more. The CDR3 region is CASQPSVSGNTIYF. The CDR3 nucleotides are TGTGCCAGCCAACCCTCGGTCTCTGGAAACACCATATATTTT. The chain has TRBV6-5 and TRBJ1-3; D gene ambiguous. V dropped 8 bases and J dropped 0 bases, with 11 bases sitting between them. The germline V gene has CDR1 MNHEY and CDR2 SVGAGI. The CDR3 spans 14 residues.

This clonotype showed up just a few times. V and J are TRBV11-2 and TRBJ2-7, with 14 bases identical to TRBD2. Unmatched junction bases numbered 16, after V lost 3 bases and J lost 6 bases. Germline V gene sequence: CDR1 SGHAT, CDR2 FQNNGV. This CDR3 comprises 19 residues. The CDR3 loop is CASSLLSTSGLAGGPEQYF. CDR3 sequence (DNA): TGTGCCAGCAGCTTGCTATCGACCAGCGGACTAGCGGGAGGCCCCGAGCAGTACTTC.

This clonotype has a count of ten or more. The V call is TRBV20-1, the J call TRBJ2-1; 14 bases agree with TRBD2. With V trimmed by 6 bases and J by 7 bases, 20 bases remained unmatched. This CDR3 contains 19 residues. The V gene's germline CDR1 is DFQATT and CDR2 SNEGSKA (reference sequence). The CDR3 DNA reads as TGCAGTGCGGAAAGGACTAGCGGGAGGCCGAGGGGTGGGGAAAATGAGCAGTTCTTC. Translating gives CSAERTSGRPRGGENEQFF.

The CDR3 sequence: CASSLLSGTGSTDTQYF. The CDR3 bases are TGTGCCAGCAGCTTACTGTCCGGGACAGGGAGCACAGATACGCAGTATTTT. This chain uses TRBV7-6 with TRBJ2-3; 9 bases line up with TRBD1. CDR1 is SGHVS and CDR2 is FNYEAQ in the germline V gene. The V segment lost 2 bases and the J segment 0 bases; nucleotides outside the gene matches: 6. The CDR3 extends over 17 amino acids.

There are many counts of this clonotype. The J gene is TRBJ1-6, the V gene TRBV6-1; TRBD1 is a possible D gene (6 bases). V was clipped by 6 bases and J by 2 bases, with 11 bases between them. The CDR3 loop spans 15 amino acids. The germline V gene encodes CDR1 MNHNS and CDR2 SASEGT. The CDR3 here is CASSPRGPYNSPLHF. In DNA form, the CDR3 reads TGTGCCAGCAGCCCTCGGGGGCCCTATAATTCACCCCTCCACTTT.

The chain links TRBV29-1 to TRBJ2-7, with D tentatively TRBD1 or TRBD2 (5 bases each). Trimming removed 7 bases from V and 7 bases from J, with 20 bases in between. The CDR3 is 13 residues long. Looked up from germline, CDR1 is SQVTM and CDR2 is ANQGSEA. CDR3: CSAARERGWEQYF. CDR3 in DNA: TGCAGCGCCGCCCGGGAACGGGGCTGGGAGCAGTACTTC.

This clonotype was recorded at least ten times. The chain joins TRBV7-7 to TRBJ2-1; 8 positions agree with TRBD1. CDR1 is SSHAT, CDR2 FNYEAQ, per germline (reference sequence). V trimming: 5 bases; J trimming: 5 bases; junction bases outside the gene matches: 8. The CDR3 runs to 15 residues. The CDR3 region has the DNA TGTGCCAGCAGCCCCGACCGGACAGGGAACAATGAGCAGTTCTTC. As protein: CASSPDRTGNNEQFF.

This clonotype was seen at least ten times. The V gene is TRBV5-1, the J gene TRBJ2-5; D remains ambiguous. Germline CDR1 SGHRS, CDR2 YFSETQ. V was trimmed by 2 bases and J by 2 bases, leaving 13 bases between them. CDR3 length equals 15 residues. The CDR3 DNA sequence: TGCGCCAGCAGCTTAAAAAACCGACTGCAAGAGACCCAGTACTTC. Translation gives CASSLKNRLQETQYF.

At least ten counts were recorded for this clonotype. This chain joins TRBV20-1 and TRBJ2-3; no reliable D call. V was shortened by 5 bases and J by 6 bases, with 9 bases between the two germline ends. Germline V lookup: CDR1 DFQATT, CDR2 SNEGSKA (reference sequence). The CDR3 has 11 amino acids. The CDR3 DNA follows: TGCAGTGCTGGCAAAACGGATACGCAGTATTTT. This sequence encodes CSAGKTDTQYF.

Turning to this clonotype: It may be a read error: a sequence one base away is much more abundant. The J gene is TRBJ2-7, the V gene TRBV5-1; no clear D. Germline CDR1 reads SGHRS; CDR2 reads YFSETQ. CDR3 length: 12 amino acids. In nucleotides, the CDR3 is TGCGCCCGCAGCTTGAGCCGCTACGAGCAGTACTTC. Translation gives CARSLSRYEQYF.

This clonotype was found a few times. The chain has TRBV5-6 and TRBJ1-1; 8 bases are shared with TRBD1. The trim removed 6 bases at V and 5 bases at J, leaving 15 bases unmatched. The CDR3 sequence is 16 residues long. Germline lookup yields CDR1 SGHDT and CDR2 YYEEEE. The CDR3 protein is CASTPWVATGDTEAFF. The CDR3, as DNA: TGTGCCAGCACCCCTTGGGTCGCGACAGGGGATACTGAAGCTTTCTTT.

This clonotype was detected many times. The chain couples TRBV29-1 to TRBJ2-7; D perhaps matches TRBD2 (5 bases). The V gene lost 7 bases and the J gene lost 2 bases, with 12 bases spanning the gap. The CDR3 has 12 amino acids. Germline V CDR1 and CDR2: SQVTM, ANQGSEA. The CDR3 loop is CSAGVNPYEQYF. CDR3 coding DNA: TGCAGCGCCGGGGTTAACCCCTACGAGCAGTACTTC.

On this clonotype itself: Possible read error: a much larger clone is one base away. The chain carries TRBV12-5 and TRBJ2-5; D unclear. Germline lookup yields CDR1 LGHNT and CDR2 FRNRAP. There are 12 residues in the CDR3. V lost 6 bases and J lost 4, with 9 bases in between. The CDR3 DNA is TGTGCTAGTGGGATCGGCCTAGAGACCCAGTACTTC. Amino acids: CASGIGLETQYF.

This clonotype was found many times. The rearrangement uses TRBV12-3 or TRBV12-4 and TRBJ1-2; TRBD1 is a possible D gene (5 bases). With 3 bases removed from V and 3 bases from J, the gap between germline ends came to 11 bases. CDR3 length equals 14 residues. The CDR3: CASSFMGVDYGYTF. The CDR3 nucleotides read TGTGCCAGCAGTTTTATGGGGGTGGACTATGGCTACACCTTC.

This clonotype was picked up many times. The rearrangement joins TRBV6-5 to TRBJ2-6, with D perhaps being TRBD1 or TRBD2 (5 bases each). Per the germline V gene, CDR1 is MNHEY and CDR2 is SVGAGI. The CDR3 spans 17 residues. The germline V and J ends were trimmed by 2 bases and 2 bases, with 13 bases remaining between them. CDR3 amino acids: CASSYTGLAPGANVLTF. CDR3 coding DNA: TGTGCCAGCAGTTACACGGGGCTGGCCCCTGGGGCCAACGTCCTGACTTTC.

This clonotype has a count of ten or more. V is TRBV7-2 and J is TRBJ1-1; tentative D call: TRBD1 (5 bases). The CDR3 has 16 residues. Trimming shortened V by 3 bases and J by 6 bases, and 20 bases separated the two germline ends. Looked up from germline, CDR1 is SGHTA and CDR2 is FQGNSA. In DNA, the CDR3 is TGTGCCAGCAGCTTTACCTCGGGGGGTGAATTCGCTGAAGCTTTCTTT. It encodes CASSFTSGGEFAEAFF.

This clonotype occurred many times. The rearrangement joins TRBV2 to TRBJ2-4, with D unresolved. Deletions cut 6 bases from V and 0 bases from J, with 15 bases between. The V gene's germline CDR1 is SNHLY and CDR2 FYNNEI. There are 16 residues in the CDR3. The CDR3 DNA sequence: TGTGCCAGCAGGGCAGACTCCGCTCTAGCCAAAAACATTCAGTACTTC. Translated: CASRADSALAKNIQYF.

This clonotype occurred many times. V and J are TRBV7-9 and TRBJ1-1; 7 bases are a match to TRBD1. The junction had 11 bases not matched to a gene; V was cut back by 1 base and J by 6 bases. CDR3 length: 16 amino acids. Germline V CDR1 and CDR2: SEHNR, FQNEAQ (reference sequence). The CDR3 protein is CASSLVRGGAGPEAFF. CDR3 sequence (DNA): TGTGCCAGCAGCTTAGTTCGAGGGGGCGCGGGTCCTGAAGCTTTCTTT. Together with reference TRBV7-9 and TRBJ1-1, the CDR3 gives the full variable domain: DTGVSQNPRHKITKRGQNVTFRCDPISEHNRLYWYRQTLGQGPEFLTYFQNEAQLEKSRLLSDRFSAERPKGSFSTLEIQRTEQGDSAMYLCASSLVRGGAGPEAFFGQGTRLTVV.

There are many counts of this clonotype. The V call is TRBV12-3 or TRBV12-4, the J call TRBJ2-5, with D possibly TRBD2 on 5 matching bases. The CDR3 length is 12 residues. Trimming removed 3 bases from V and 4 bases from J, with 6 bases in between. The CDR3 region has the DNA TGTGCCAGCAGTTTTGAGGGAGAGACCCAGTACTTC. It yields the protein CASSFEGETQYF.

In this sample, this clonotype turned up many times. The J gene is TRBJ2-3, the V gene TRBV20-1, with 12 bases matching TRBD2. This CDR3 spans 14 amino acids. Per the germline V gene, CDR1 is DFQATT and CDR2 is SNEGSKA (reference sequence). CDR3 loop: CSLTSGRGTDTQYF. CDR3 coding DNA: TGCAGCCTGACTAGCGGGAGAGGAACAGATACGCAGTATTTT.

This clonotype was seen at least ten times. The J gene is TRBJ2-4, the V gene TRBV11-2; D gene unclear. Germline values: CDR1 SGHAT, CDR2 FQNNGV. V lost 1 base to trimming and J lost 0 bases, with 7 bases between them. The CDR3 totals 15 residues. For the CDR3, the DNA is TGTGCCAGCAGCTTAGGGGCGTCAGCCAAAAACATTCAGTACTTC. Translating it yields CASSLGASAKNIQYF.